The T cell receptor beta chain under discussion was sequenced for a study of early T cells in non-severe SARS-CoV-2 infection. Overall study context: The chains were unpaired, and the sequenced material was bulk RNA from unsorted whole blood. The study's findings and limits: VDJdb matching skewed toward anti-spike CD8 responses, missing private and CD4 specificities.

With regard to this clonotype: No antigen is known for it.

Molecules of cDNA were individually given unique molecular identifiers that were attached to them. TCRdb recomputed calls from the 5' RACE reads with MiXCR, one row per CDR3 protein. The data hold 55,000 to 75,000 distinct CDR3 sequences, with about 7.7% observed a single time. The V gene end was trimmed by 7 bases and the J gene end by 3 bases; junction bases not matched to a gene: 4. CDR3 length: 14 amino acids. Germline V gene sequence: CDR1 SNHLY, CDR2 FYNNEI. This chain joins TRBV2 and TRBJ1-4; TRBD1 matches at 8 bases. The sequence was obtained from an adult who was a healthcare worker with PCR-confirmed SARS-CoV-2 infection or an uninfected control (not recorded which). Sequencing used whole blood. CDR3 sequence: CASTQDRANEKLFF. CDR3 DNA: TGTGCCAGCACCCAGGACAGGGCTAATGAAAAACTGTTTTTT.